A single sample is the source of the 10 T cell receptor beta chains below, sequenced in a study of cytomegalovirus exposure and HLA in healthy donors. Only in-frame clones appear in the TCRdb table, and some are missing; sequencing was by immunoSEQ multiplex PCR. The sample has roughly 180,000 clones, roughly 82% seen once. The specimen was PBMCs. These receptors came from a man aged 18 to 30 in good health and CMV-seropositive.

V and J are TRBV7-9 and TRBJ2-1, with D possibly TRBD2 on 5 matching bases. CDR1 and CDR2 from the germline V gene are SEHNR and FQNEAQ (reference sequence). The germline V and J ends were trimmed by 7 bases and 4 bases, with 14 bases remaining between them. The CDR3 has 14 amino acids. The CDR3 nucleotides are TGTGCCAGCAAAGGAGACGGGATGTACAATGAGCAGTTCTTC. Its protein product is CASKGDGMYNEQFF. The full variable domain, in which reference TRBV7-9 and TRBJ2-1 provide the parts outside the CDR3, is DTGVSQNPRHKITKRGQNVTFRCDPISEHNRLYWYRQTLGQGPEFLTYFQNEAQLEKSRLLSDRFSAERPKGSFSTLEIQRTEQGDSAMYLCASKGDGMYNEQFFGPGTRLTVL.

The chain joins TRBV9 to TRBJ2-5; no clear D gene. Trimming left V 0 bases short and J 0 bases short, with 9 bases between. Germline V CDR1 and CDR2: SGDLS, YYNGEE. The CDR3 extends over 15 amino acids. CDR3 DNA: TGTGCCAGCAGCGTAGTAGGCCAGGACCAAGAGACCCAGTACTTC. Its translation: CASSVVGQDQETQYF.

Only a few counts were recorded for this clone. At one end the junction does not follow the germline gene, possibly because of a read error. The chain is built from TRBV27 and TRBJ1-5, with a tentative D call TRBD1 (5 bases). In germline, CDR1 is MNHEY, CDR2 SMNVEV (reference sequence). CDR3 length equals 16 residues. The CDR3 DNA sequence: TGTGCCAGCAGTCTATCTATGCGGGGGGGCAATCAGCCCCAGCATTTT. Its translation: CASSLSMRGGNQPQHF.

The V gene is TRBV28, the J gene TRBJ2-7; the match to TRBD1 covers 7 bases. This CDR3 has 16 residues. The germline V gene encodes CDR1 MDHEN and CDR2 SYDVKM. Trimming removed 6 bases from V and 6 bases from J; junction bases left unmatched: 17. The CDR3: CASSYLRWAGGREQYF. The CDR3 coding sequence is TGTGCCAGCAGCTACTTGAGGTGGGCAGGGGGTCGCGAGCAGTACTTC.

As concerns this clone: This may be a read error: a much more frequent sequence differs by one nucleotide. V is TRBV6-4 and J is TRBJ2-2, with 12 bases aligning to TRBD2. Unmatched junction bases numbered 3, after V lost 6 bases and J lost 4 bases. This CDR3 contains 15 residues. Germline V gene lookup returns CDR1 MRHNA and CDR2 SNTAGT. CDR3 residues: CASSPTSGSTGELFF. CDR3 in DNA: TGTGCCAGCAGCCCGACTAGCGGGAGCACCGGGGAGCTGTTTTTT.

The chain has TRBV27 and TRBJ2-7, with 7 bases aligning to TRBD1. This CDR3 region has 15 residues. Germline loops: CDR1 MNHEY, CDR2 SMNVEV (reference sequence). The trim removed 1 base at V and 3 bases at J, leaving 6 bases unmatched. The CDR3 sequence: CASSLFTGVGYEQYF. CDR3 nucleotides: TGTGCCAGCAGTTTATTTACAGGGGTGGGCTACGAGCAGTACTTC.

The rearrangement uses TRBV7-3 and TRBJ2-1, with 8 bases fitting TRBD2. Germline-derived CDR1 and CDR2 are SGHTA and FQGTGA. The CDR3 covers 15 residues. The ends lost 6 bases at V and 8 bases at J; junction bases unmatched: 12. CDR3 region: CASSSEGSGIDEQFF. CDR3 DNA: TGTGCCAGCAGTTCCGAGGGTAGCGGGATAGATGAGCAGTTCTTC.

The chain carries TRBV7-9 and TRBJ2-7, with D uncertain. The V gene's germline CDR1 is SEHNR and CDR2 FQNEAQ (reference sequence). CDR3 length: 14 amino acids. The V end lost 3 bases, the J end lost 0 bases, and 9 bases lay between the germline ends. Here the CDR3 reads CASSLSRSSYEQYF. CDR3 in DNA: TGTGCCAGCAGCTTGAGTCGGTCCTCCTACGAGCAGTACTTC.

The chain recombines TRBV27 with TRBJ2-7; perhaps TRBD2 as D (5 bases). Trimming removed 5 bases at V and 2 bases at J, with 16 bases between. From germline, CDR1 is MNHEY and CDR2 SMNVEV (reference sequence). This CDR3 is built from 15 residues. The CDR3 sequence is CASSPNSGLPYEQYF. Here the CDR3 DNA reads TGTGCCAGCAGTCCCAACAGCGGATTACCCTACGAGCAGTACTTC.

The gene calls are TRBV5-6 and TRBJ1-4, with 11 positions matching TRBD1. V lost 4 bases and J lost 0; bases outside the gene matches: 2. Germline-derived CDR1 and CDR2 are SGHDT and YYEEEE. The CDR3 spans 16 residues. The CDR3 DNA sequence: TGTGCCAGCAGCCGGGGACAGGGGGCAACTAATGAAAAACTGTTTTTT. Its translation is CASSRGQGATNEKLFF.